This passage covers 25 T cell receptor beta chains from one sample sequenced in a study of response to subunit inactivated influenza vaccine (dated 2018 in TCRdb). Library preparation employed RT-PCR. TCRdb records Illumina HiSeq 2500 as the sequencer. TCRdb applied fastp at Q25 and MiXCR to the public reads, then kept only in-frame beta chains. Entries are consolidated by CDR3 protein sequence, retaining the most common genes and DNA. This sample has approximately 310,000 distinct CDR3 sequences in its table, and around a fifth of those were observed once. Jointly, the top ten make up roughly 10% of the sample. Material: PBMCs from blood, obtained less than 22 months after vaccination. The source of these receptors is a man aged 50-75 years who received an inactivated influenza vaccine. Donor details come from another sample of the same person, matched by shared clones.

This clonotype was recorded a few times. The chain carries TRBV7-8 and TRBJ1-2; 7 bases line up with TRBD1. Germline V CDR1 and CDR2: SGHVS, FQNEAQ. Unmatched junction bases numbered 9, after V lost 4 bases and J lost 4 bases. The CDR3 is 15 residues long. The CDR3 here is CASSSHGQATYGYTF. CDR3 DNA: TGTGCCAGCAGCTCCCACGGACAGGCAACCTATGGCTACACCTTC. Variable domain in full (rest from reference TRBV7-8 and TRBJ1-2): GAGVSQSPRYKVAKRGQDVALRCDPISGHVSLFWYQQALGQGPEFLTYFQNEAQLDKSGLPSDRFFAERPEGSVSTLKIQRTQQEDSAVYLCASSSHGQATYGYTFGSGTRLTVV.

The gene calls are TRBV6-2 or TRBV6-3 and TRBJ2-7, with 7 nucleotides matching TRBD1. The CDR3 consists of 15 residues. Looked up from germline, CDR1 is MNHEY and CDR2 is SVGEGT. Trimming removed 5 bases from V and 5 bases from J; junction bases left unmatched: 12. CDR3 sequence: CASSLRQGPLHEQYF. The CDR3 DNA reads as TGTGCCAGCAGTCTCCGACAGGGACCACTCCACGAGCAGTACTTC.

This clonotype was detected many times. This chain links TRBV12-3 or TRBV12-4 with TRBJ1-6; D unclear. The ends were cut back, 1 base at V and 7 bases at J, with 2 bases in the middle. The CDR3 spans 12 residues. The CDR3 DNA reads as TGTGCCAGCAGTTTAGACAATTCACCCCTCCACTTT. It translates to CASSLDNSPLHF.

V usage is TRBV29-1 and J usage is TRBJ2-3, with unresolved D. In germline, CDR1 is SQVTM, CDR2 ANQGSEA. There are 13 residues in the CDR3. V was clipped by 0 bases and J by 2 bases, with 6 bases between them. DNA for the CDR3: TGCAGCGTTGAAGAAAGGCTCACAGATACGCAGTATTTT. Its translation: CSVEERLTDTQYF.

The chain links TRBV10-3 to TRBJ2-1; the match to TRBD2 covers 9 bases. Germline lookup yields CDR1 ENHRY and CDR2 SYGVKD. Trimming took 5 bases from V and 5 from J; bases not matched to a gene: 10. This CDR3 spans 16 amino acids. CDR3 loop: CAISSSGGGANNEQFF. CDR3 DNA sequence: TGTGCCATCAGTAGTTCAGGCGGGGGGGCCAACAATGAGCAGTTCTTC.

The chain carries TRBV3-1 and TRBJ1-2; 11 bases line up with TRBD1. In germline, CDR1 is LGHDT, CDR2 YNNKEL (reference sequence). CDR3 length equals 14 residues. Trimming took 3 bases from V and 7 from J; bases not matched to a gene: 4. The CDR3 sequence: CASSQDRGPGGYTF. The CDR3 DNA follows: TGTGCCAGCAGCCAGGACAGGGGGCCGGGTGGCTACACCTTC.

The rearrangement joins TRBV9 to TRBJ2-1; 9 nucleotides line up with TRBD1. Trimming at V came to 3 bases and at J to 0 bases, leaving 10 bases not matched to a gene. There are 18 residues in the CDR3. Germline CDR1 and CDR2: SGDLS and YYNGEE. The CDR3 here is CASSAQGQGGSSYNEQFF. The CDR3 bases are TGTGCCAGCAGCGCCCAGGGACAGGGTGGATCCTCCTACAATGAGCAGTTCTTC.

CDR3 amino acids: CSAKEGGYGYTF. The CDR3 DNA sequence: TGCAGCGCCAAAGAGGGTGGCTATGGCTACACCTTC. This rearrangement joins TRBV29-1 to TRBJ1-2; D is uncertain. The CDR3 runs to 12 residues. The germline V and J ends were trimmed by 7 bases and 4 bases, with 13 bases remaining between them. The germline V gene encodes CDR1 SQVTM and CDR2 ANQGSEA.

V and J are TRBV5-1 and TRBJ2-3; no firm D call. Germline CDR1 is SGHRS and CDR2 is YFSETQ. The CDR3 loop spans 15 amino acids. Trimming stripped 1 base from V and 1 base from J, with 10 bases between. The CDR3 sequence: CASSLYQSRTDTQYF. The CDR3 bases are TGCGCCAGCAGCTTGTATCAGTCACGCACAGATACGCAGTATTTT. Together with reference TRBV5-1 and TRBJ2-3, the CDR3 gives the full variable domain: KAGVTQTPRYLIKTRGQQVTLSCSPISGHRSVSWYQQTPGQGLQFLFEYFSETQRNKGNFPGRFSGRQFSNSRSEMNVSTLELGDSALYLCASSLYQSRTDTQYFGPGTRLTVL.

The chain recombines TRBV4-2 with TRBJ2-3; D perhaps matches TRBD1 (6 bases). With 1 base removed from V and 0 bases from J, the gap between germline ends came to 8 bases. Germline V lookup: CDR1 LGHNA, CDR2 YNFKEQ. This CDR3 spans 15 amino acids. The CDR3 spells CASSQVTGSTDTQYF. CDR3 nucleotides: TGTGCCAGCAGCCAAGTCACAGGGAGCACAGATACGCAGTATTTT.

V gene TRBV27 combines with J gene TRBJ1-5, with no clear D. The CDR3 spans 13 residues. The ends were cut back, 6 bases at V and 7 bases at J, with 13 bases in the middle. Looked up from germline, CDR1 is MNHEY and CDR2 is SMNVEV (reference sequence). The CDR3: CASSSGLSQPQHF. CDR3 DNA: TGTGCCAGCAGCTCGGGTCTATCCCAGCCCCAGCATTTT.

This clonotype has just a few counts. The genes are TRBV19 and TRBJ2-7; D may be TRBD2 (5 bases). Germline V lookup: CDR1 LNHDA, CDR2 SQIVND (reference sequence). CDR3 length equals 15 residues. V shed 4 bases and J shed 3 bases, with 16 bases lying between them. CDR3 loop: CASSKPGMGVYEQYF. The CDR3, as DNA: TGTGCCAGTAGTAAGCCCGGGATGGGTGTCTACGAGCAGTACTTC.

The chain couples TRBV11-2 to TRBJ2-1; TRBD2 aligns across 7 bases. CDR3 length equals 15 residues. The germline CDR1 and CDR2 sequences are SGHAT and FQNNGV. V gave up 2 bases and J gave up 5 bases; unmatched junction bases: 6. This chain's CDR3 is CASSLYGGRNNEQFF. DNA of the CDR3: TGTGCCAGCAGCTTATACGGGGGGAGGAACAATGAGCAGTTCTTC.

The CDR3, as DNA: TGTGCCAGCAGTTTGCGGCAGGCCCAAGAGACCCAGTACTTC. This gives the protein CASSLRQAQETQYF. This chain connects TRBV12-3 or TRBV12-4 to TRBJ2-5; D is unclear. Trimming stripped 3 bases from V and 1 base from J, with 9 bases between. This CDR3 region has 14 residues.

This clonotype has more than one count but fewer than ten. The V and J genes are TRBV7-2 and TRBJ1-4; D is undetermined. The CDR3 has 13 amino acids. The V gene's germline CDR1 is SGHTA and CDR2 FQGNSA. V lost 2 bases and J lost 10, with 11 bases in between. The CDR3 spells CASSLRSLGKLFF. For the CDR3, the DNA is TGTGCCAGCAGCTTAAGGTCGCTGGGAAAACTGTTTTTT.

V and J are TRBV7-2 and TRBJ2-1, with a possible D match to TRBD2 (6 bases). V was clipped by 1 base and J by 4 bases, with 11 bases between them. The length of the CDR3 is 15 residues. Per germline, CDR1 SGHTA and CDR2 FQGNSA. CDR3 protein: CASSLEGGEYNEQFF. CDR3 sequence (DNA): TGTGCCAGCAGCTTAGAGGGAGGAGAGTACAATGAGCAGTTCTTC.

In its sample, this clonotype was seen once. The chain carries TRBV12-3 or TRBV12-4 and TRBJ2-7, with a weak D call TRBD1 (6 bases). The CDR3 is made up of 14 amino acids. The V gene lost 3 bases and the J gene lost 2 bases, with 11 bases spanning the gap. The CDR3 DNA reads TGTGCCAGCAGTTTCGGACAGCGGCCCTACGAGCAGTACTTC. Translating gives CASSFGQRPYEQYF.

The V gene is TRBV5-8, the J gene TRBJ1-3; D unclear. This CDR3 region has 16 residues. With 0 bases removed from V and 0 bases from J, the gap between germline ends came to 10 bases. Germline CDR1 is SGHTS and CDR2 is YDEGEE. The DNA for the CDR3 is TGTGCCAGCAGCTTGGGGGCTGCGCACTCTGGAAACACCATATATTTT. Protein product: CASSLGAAHSGNTIYF.

This clonotype came up a few times. The CDR3: CASRQGRARGVTEAFF. The CDR3 DNA follows: TGCGCCAGCAGACAGGGAAGGGCACGGGGGGTCACTGAAGCTTTCTTT. The chain is built from TRBV4-1 and TRBJ1-1; TRBD1 is a possible D gene (6 bases). The CDR3 covers 16 residues. V was shortened by 6 bases and J by 4 bases, with 21 bases between the two germline ends. Germline CDR1 and CDR2: MGHRA and YSYEKL.

This clonotype was detected only once. The chain employs TRBV10-3 and TRBJ2-3; 14 bases are a match to TRBD2. Germline V lookup: CDR1 ENHRY, CDR2 SYGVKD. V shed 0 bases, J shed 1 base, and the junction held 3 bases outside the gene matches. This CDR3 region has 18 residues. CDR3 sequence: CAISESKGLAGGTDTQYF. CDR3 nucleotide sequence: TGTGCCATCAGTGAGTCGAAGGGACTAGCGGGGGGCACAGATACGCAGTATTTT.

This clonotype turned up a few times. The V gene is TRBV5-4, the J gene TRBJ1-1, with 9 nucleotides matching TRBD1. The CDR3 totals 14 residues. CDR1 and CDR2 (germline): SGHNT, YYREEE (reference sequence). The J segment lost 9 bases and the V segment lost 0 bases, leaving 6 bases of the junction unmatched. CDR3 DNA: TGTGCCAGCAGCTTGGACAGGGGGCCCCCCCAAGCTTTCTTT. It specifies CASSLDRGPPQAFF.

This clonotype turned up a few times. This sequence joins TRBV12-3 or TRBV12-4 and TRBJ1-5, with TRBD1 identical over 7 bases. The CDR3 has 13 residues. The J segment lost 7 bases and the V segment lost 8 bases, leaving 8 bases of the junction unmatched. The CDR3 reads CASCQGGGQPQHF. The CDR3 nucleotides are TGTGCCAGCTGCCAGGGGGGTGGACAGCCCCAGCATTTT.

This clonotype has only a few counts. The chain has TRBV6-2 or TRBV6-3 and TRBJ1-5; D unclear. V was pared by 2 bases and J by 0 bases, with 8 bases between. The CDR3 covers 15 residues. The germline V gene encodes CDR1 MNHEY and CDR2 SVGEGT. The CDR3 DNA follows: TGTGCCAGCAGTTACGAGTCTTATAGCAATCAGCCCCAGCATTTT. Translation gives CASSYESYSNQPQHF.

The V call is TRBV4-1, the J call TRBJ2-7; possibly TRBD1 or TRBD2 for D (6 bases each). The germline gives CDR1 MGHRA, CDR2 YSYEKL. The CDR3 extends over 18 amino acids. V lost 1 base, J lost 3 bases, and 22 bases lay in between. CDR3 sequence (DNA): TGCGCCAGCAGCCAAGTGCAAGCCCCGGCAGGGGAGGTCTACGAGCAGTACTTC. Translated: CASSQVQAPAGEVYEQYF.

The CDR3 reads CSARGQTSTDTQYF. The CDR3, as DNA: TGCAGTGCTAGAGGACAGACTAGCACAGATACGCAGTATTTT. The V call is TRBV20-1, the J call TRBJ2-3; a possible D gene is TRBD1 (5 bases). Germline CDR1 DFQATT, CDR2 SNEGSKA (reference sequence). The CDR3 sequence is 14 residues long. The germline V and J ends were trimmed by 1 base and 0 bases, with 8 bases remaining between them.